The rows below give T cell receptor beta chains drawn from one sample of a study of T cell repertoires in cytomegalovirus infection. TCRdb ran MiXCR on the reads and lists one entry per CDR3 protein. The data contain a few hundred thousand distinct CDR3 sequences, about 39% of them singletons. For these TCRs, the target antigens are not known. The material was cultured PBMCs, obtained from culture after CMV antigen stimulation. The receptor set was obtained from a human donor in good health (CMV status not recorded). Some clones in this sample may be carry-over from other donors' samples. Each CDR3 is given with its conserved first and last residue. D genes are given only for firm matches. Clone size appears in some rows only: once, few, many, or a class for an expanded clone.

V	size	D	J	DNA	CDR3
TRBV6-1	few	TRBD2	TRBJ2-7	TGTGCCAGCAGTGAATCTGGCGGGAGAGGTGAGCAGTACTTC	CASSESGGRGEQYF
TRBV4-1	-	TRBD1	TRBJ2-7	TGCGCCAGCAGCCAAACCCCGGGACAGGGTGACTACGAGCAGTACTTC	CASSQTPGQGDYEQYF
TRBV7-2	few	-	TRBJ1-3	TGTGCCAGCAGCCCCCAATCATTGGGAAACACCATATATTTT	CASSPQSLGNTIYF
TRBV18	few	-	TRBJ2-7	TGTGCCAGCTCACGGGTGGGCACGGTTTTCGAGCAGTACTTC	CASSRVGTVFEQYF
TRBV12-3/TRBV12-4	-	TRBD1	TRBJ1-3	TGTGCCAGCAGTCCCGACAGGGGGACTGGAAACACCATATATTTT	CASSPDRGTGNTIYF
TRBV7-2	many	TRBD2	TRBJ2-5	TGTGCCAGCAGCTTATGGGCTAGCGGGGGACAAGAGACCCAGTACTTC	CASSLWASGGQETQYF
TRBV5-4	-	-	TRBJ2-3	TGTGCCAGCAGCCCACGATTGGAGGGCACAGATACGCAGTATTTT	CASSPRLEGTDTQYF
TRBV7-2	few	TRBD1	TRBJ1-6	TGTGCCAGCAGCCAGGGGGGGGGTGGTTATTCACCCCTCCACTTT	CASSQGGGGYSPLHF
TRBV29-1	-	-	TRBJ2-3	TGCAGCGTTGAAGATCCGCGGGGAGAATTAGATACGCAGTATTTT	CSVEDPRGELDTQYF
TRBV3-1	few	-	TRBJ1-1	TGTGCCAGCAGCCAAGATTGGGGGCACAGTGAAGCTTTCTTT	CASSQDWGHSEAFF
TRBV7-9	-	-	TRBJ1-6	TGTGCCAGCAGCTTAGCGAGTGAGGGTGGAGCGAATTCACCCCTCCACTTT	CASSLASEGGANSPLHF
TRBV10-3	few	-	TRBJ2-7	TGTGCCATCAGTGAGTCGAACAGATACGAGCAGTACTTC	CAISESNRYEQYF
TRBV9	few	TRBD1	TRBJ2-7	TGTGCCAGCAGCCCCAGGGGGACAGGGGGCCACGAGCAGTACTTC	CASSPRGTGGHEQYF
TRBV2	-	TRBD1	TRBJ1-1	TGTGCCAGCAGGGAAGGGACAGGGGGCTTCACTGAAGCTTTCTTT	CASREGTGGFTEAFF
TRBV7-9	-	-	TRBJ1-2	TGTGCCAGCAGCCCGTCAGGGACTTGGAACTATGGCTACACCTTC	CASSPSGTWNYGYTF
TRBV5-1	-	TRBD1	TRBJ2-7	TGCGCCAGCAGCGACGGGACAGAGCCTTACGAGCAGTACTTC	CASSDGTEPYEQYF
TRBV7-8	few	-	TRBJ2-5	TGTGCCAGCAGCGACCCATCGTGGGTGGAGACCCAGTACTTC	CASSDPSWVETQYF
TRBV15	-	-	TRBJ1-1	TGTGCCACCAGCGGACTCACAGGTAGGGCCCTTAGGGTCACTGAAGCTTTCTTT	CATSGLTGRALRVTEAFF
TRBV20-1	-	-	TRBJ2-3	TGCAGTGCTAGTCCCAACCCGAGAGCGGCGCAGTATTTT	CSASPNPRAAQYF
TRBV7-2	few	TRBD2	TRBJ2-2	TGTGCCAGCAGCTTAGCGGGGGGGAGGGCCGCCGGGGAGCTGTTTTTT	CASSLAGGRAAGELFF
TRBV7-9	few	TRBD1	TRBJ2-7	TGTGCCAGCAGCCCCCCCAGGGGACAGGGGGCATCGGAGCAGTACTTC	CASSPPRGQGASEQYF
TRBV5-6	-	TRBD1	TRBJ1-5	TGTGCCAGCAGCACCTGGGACAGGGAAAATCAGCCCCAGCATTTT	CASSTWDRENQPQHF
TRBV7-6	-	-	TRBJ2-2	TGTGCCAGCAGCTTAGGCCCCCGACAGGGAGGGACCGGGGAGCTGTTTTTT	CASSLGPRQGGTGELFF
TRBV20-1	-	TRBD1	TRBJ1-6	TGCAGTGCTCGAGGGGACAGGGTCAATTCACCCCTCCACTTT	CSARGDRVNSPLHF
TRBV19	-	TRBD2	TRBJ2-1	TGTGCCAGTACCTGGACTAGCGGGAGAAGGAATGAGCAGTTCTTC	CASTWTSGRRNEQFF
TRBV6-1	-	-	TRBJ2-3	TGTGCCAGCAGTGAACCGGCCCTCACAGATACGCAGTATTTT	CASSEPALTDTQYF
TRBV7-2	-	-	TRBJ1-5	TGTGCCAGCAGCTTTCTCGAGGGCGCGGGGCAGCCCCAGCATTTT	CASSFLEGAGQPQHF
TRBV6-1	few	-	TRBJ2-7	TGTGCCAGCAGTGAAGTTAACTTCCAGGTCGAGCAGTACTTC	CASSEVNFQVEQYF
TRBV20-1	-	-	TRBJ1-5	TGCAGTGCTAGAAGGGCGGGGCAGCCCCAGCATTTT	CSARRAGQPQHF
TRBV5-1	-	-	TRBJ2-2	TGCGCCAGCAGCTTCCGGGACACCCGAAATGGGGAGCTGTTTTTT	CASSFRDTRNGELFF
TRBV6-2/TRBV6-3	-	TRBD2	TRBJ2-5	TGTGCCAGCAGTTACTCCGGGGGACTAGCGGGAGATCAGACCCAGTACTTC	CASSYSGGLAGDQTQYF
TRBV11-2	-	-	TRBJ2-4	TGTGCCAGCAGCTTAGATCCGGGTAGTTTAGAGTACTTC	CASSLDPGSLEYF
TRBV7-7	-	-	TRBJ2-1	TGTGCCAGCAGCTTAGAGGGGGACTCCGTCGCTCTGTTGGGGTACTACAATGAGCAGTTCTTC	CASSLEGDSVALLGYYNEQFF
TRBV20-1	-	-	TRBJ2-1	TGCAGTGCTAGACACCCGGGACGGAACTCCTACAATGAGCAGTTCTTC	CSARHPGRNSYNEQFF
TRBV10-3	-	TRBD1	TRBJ2-5	TGTGCCATCAGTGGGGGGACAGACCAAGAGACCCAGTACTTC	CAISGGTDQETQYF
TRBV10-3	-	-	TRBJ2-5	TGTGCCATCAATAGGGGTGCGCAAGAGACCCAGTACTTC	CAINRGAQETQYF
TRBV12-5	few	TRBD1	TRBJ2-7	TGTGCTAGTGGTTCCCCCGACAGGGCCCCCTACGAGCAGTACTTC	CASGSPDRAPYEQYF